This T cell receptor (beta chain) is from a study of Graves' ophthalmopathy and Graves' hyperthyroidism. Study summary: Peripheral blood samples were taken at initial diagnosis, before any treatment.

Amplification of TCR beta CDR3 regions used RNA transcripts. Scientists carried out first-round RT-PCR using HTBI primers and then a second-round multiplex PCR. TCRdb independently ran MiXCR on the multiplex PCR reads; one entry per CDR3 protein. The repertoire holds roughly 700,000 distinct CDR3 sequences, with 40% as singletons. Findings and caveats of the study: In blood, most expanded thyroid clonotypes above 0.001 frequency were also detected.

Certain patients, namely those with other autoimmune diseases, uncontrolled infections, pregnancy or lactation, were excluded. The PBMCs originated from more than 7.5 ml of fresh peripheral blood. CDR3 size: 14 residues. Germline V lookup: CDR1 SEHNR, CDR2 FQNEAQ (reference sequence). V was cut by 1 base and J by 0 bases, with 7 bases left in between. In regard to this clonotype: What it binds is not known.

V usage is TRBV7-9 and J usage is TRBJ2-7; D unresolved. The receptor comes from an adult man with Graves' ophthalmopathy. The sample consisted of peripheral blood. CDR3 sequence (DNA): TGTGCCAGCAGCTTAGGCCCAATCTCCTACGAGCAGTACTTC. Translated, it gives CASSLGPISYEQYF.